Sequencing of this T cell receptor (beta chain) was carried out in a study of cytomegalovirus exposure and HLA in healthy donors. Study-level points and caveats: Cytomegalovirus status was reportedly diagnosed by the classifier with high sensitivity and specificity. In a later analysis, TCR beta V- and J-gene trimming showed a link to a missense DCLRE1C variant. TCR beta V segments were, for the most part, productive about 87% or about 30% of the time in an earlier analysis.

Researchers ran the PCR with 60 Vbeta and 13 Jbeta primers. Measured with immunoSEQ multiplex PCR; TCRdb has only the in-frame clones, and not every one. The table shows 100,000 to 120,000 clones, with around 75% occurring only once. Of note for this clone: Antigen unknown.

This CDR3 spans 17 amino acids. Germline loops: CDR1 SGHVS, CDR2 FNYEAQ. V lost 2 bases, J lost 9 bases, and 25 bases lay in between. V is TRBV7-6 and J is TRBJ2-5; D is possibly TRBD1 (6 bases). Sequencing input: PBMCs. This TCR was sampled from a man aged 25 to 45 in good health and CMV-seronegative. CDR3 DNA sequence: TGTGCCAGCAGCTTATTCCGGGACACCTCCGGAAGAGACCCCCAGTACTTC. Translating it yields CASSLFRDTSGRDPQYF.